Here is one TCR beta chain with its context. RNA transcripts served as template for amplifying TCR beta CDR3 sequences. Following a first-round RT-PCR that used HTBI primers, a second-round multiplex PCR was carried out. TCRdb recomputed calls from the multiplex PCR reads with MiXCR, one row per CDR3 protein. This sample carries 680,000 or so distinct CDR3 sequences, around a fifth of them seen once, and the ten largest clones take approximately 6.9%. This sample is part of a study of Graves' ophthalmopathy and Graves' hyperthyroidism. V gave up 5 bases and J gave up 1 base; unmatched junction bases: 10. The CDR3 consists of 17 residues.

The sequence derives from a woman aged 18-29 years with stable Graves' hyperthyroidism. Some clones in this sample may be carry-over from other donors' samples. This rearrangement joins TRBV12-3 or TRBV12-4 to TRBJ2-2; 7 positions agree with TRBD1. Sequencing was performed on peripheral blood. The DNA for the CDR3 is TGTGCCAGCAGTACCCGGACAGGTGGCGGGAACACCGGGGAGCTGTTTTTT. It yields the protein CASSTRTGGGNTGELFF.